A single sample gave rise to the 16 T cell receptor beta chains below, sequenced in a study of blood T cell repertoires in COVID-19. Libraries were prepared by immunoSEQ multiplex PCR; TCRdb keeps only in-frame clonotypes and omits some of them. The sample records tens of thousands of clones, around 83% being singletons. What was sequenced was peripheral blood. Every receptor here comes from a man aged 60 to 69 with active COVID-19.

The chain uses TRBV24-1 and TRBJ1-1; the match to TRBD1 covers 9 bases. CDR1 is KGHDR, CDR2 SFDVKD, per germline. Germline trimming cut 3 bases from V and 4 bases from J; bases unmatched to any gene: 2. The CDR3 totals 14 residues. The CDR3 nucleotides read TGTGCCACCAGTGATCCGGACAGGGGCACTGAAGCTTTCTTT. Its protein is CATSDPDRGTEAFF.

The CDR3 loop is CASSQDGSRVEAFF. CDR3 DNA sequence: TGTGCCAGCAGCCAAGACGGGAGCAGGGTAGAAGCTTTCTTT. This chain uses TRBV3-1 (or the pseudogene TRBV3-2) with TRBJ1-1; a weak D match, TRBD1 (5 bases). Germline CDR1 reads LGHDT; CDR2 reads YNNKEL (reference sequence). The CDR3 covers 14 residues. Trimming left V 0 bases short and J 8 bases short, with 13 bases between.

The chain carries TRBV7-8 and TRBJ2-2; 10 positions match TRBD2. Unmatched junction bases numbered 10, after V lost 5 bases and J lost 4 bases. This CDR3 has 17 amino acids. Per the germline V gene, CDR1 is SGHVS and CDR2 is FQNEAQ. The CDR3: CASSPHLAGEGTGELFF. The CDR3 DNA follows: TGTGCCAGCAGCCCTCACCTAGCGGGAGAGGGCACCGGGGAGCTGTTTTTT.

The chain uses TRBV3-1 (or the pseudogene TRBV3-2) and TRBJ2-1, with TRBD2 matching 11 bases. CDR1 is LGHDT, CDR2 YNNKEL, per germline (reference sequence). V lost 4 bases, J lost 7 bases, and 6 bases stayed unmatched. The CDR3 extends over 15 amino acids. The CDR3 protein is CASSPLAGGWNEQFF. In nucleotides, the CDR3 is TGTGCCAGCAGCCCTCTAGCGGGGGGATGGAATGAGCAGTTCTTC.

Only a few counts were recorded for this clone. This chain uses TRBV10-3 with TRBJ2-3, with 7 bases that match TRBD1. Germline values: CDR1 ENHRY, CDR2 SYGVKD. This CDR3 has 18 amino acids. After removal of 4 bases from V and 3 bases from J, the junction contained 16 bases not matched to a gene. CDR3 in amino acids: CAISGTRGWEKRTDTQYF. CDR3 bases: TGTGCCATCAGTGGTACCAGGGGGTGGGAGAAGCGAACAGATACGCAGTATTTT.

In the case of this clone: Distinct nucleotide sequences in the sample also encode this CDR3. This sequence joins TRBV27 and TRBJ1-5, with D uncertain. The CDR3 runs to 13 residues. Looked up from germline, CDR1 is MNHEY and CDR2 is SMNVEV (reference sequence). V was trimmed by 2 bases and J by 4 bases, leaving 6 bases between them. Here the CDR3 reads CASSLRGNQPQHF. CDR3 DNA sequence: TGTGCCAGCAGTTTAAGAGGAAATCAGCCCCAGCATTTT.

The chain links TRBV18 to TRBJ1-1; no reliable D call. CDR3 size: 15 residues. Germline CDR1 is KGHSH and CDR2 is LQKENI. V lost 3 bases to trimming and J lost 0 bases, with 11 bases between them. Here the CDR3 reads CASSPDAEMNTEAFF. CDR3 in DNA: TGTGCCAGCTCACCCGATGCGGAGATGAACACTGAAGCTTTCTTT. Full variable domain (remainder filled in from reference TRBV18 and TRBJ1-1): NAGVMQNPRHLVRRRGQEARLRCSPMKGHSHVYWYRQLPEEGLKFMVYLQKENIIDESGMPKERFSAEFPKEGPSILRIQQVVRGDSAAYFCASSPDAEMNTEAFFGQGTRLTVV.

The sample holds one count of this clone. The CDR3 loop is CAWSRGLGQFF. In DNA form, the CDR3 reads TGTGCCTGGTCGAGGGGGTTGGGGCAGTTCTTC. This sequence joins TRBV30 and TRBJ2-1; perhaps TRBD1 as D (6 bases). V lost 5 bases and J 12 bases, leaving 14 bases between the germline ends. This CDR3 spans 11 amino acids. Germline V CDR1 and CDR2: GTSNPN, SVGIG (reference sequence).

The chain links TRBV19 to TRBJ1-1, with D uncertain. Germline CDR1 is LNHDA and CDR2 is SQIVND (reference sequence). The CDR3 has 13 amino acids. Trimming took off 3 bases at V and 4 bases at J, with 9 bases between the two ends. For the CDR3, the DNA is TGTGCCAGTAGTATTTCAGCAGGCACTGAAGCTTTCTTT. Translated, it gives CASSISAGTEAFF. Complete variable domain (other parts from reference TRBV19 and TRBJ1-1): DGGITQSPKYLFRKEGQNVTLSCEQNLNHDAMYWYRQDPGQGLRLIYYSQIVNDFQKGDIAEGYSVSREKKESFPLTVTSAQKNPTAFYLCASSISAGTEAFFGQGTRLTVV.

The chain uses TRBV7-3 and TRBJ2-5, with 11 bases matching TRBD2. Trimming took 1 base from V and 5 from J; bases not matched to a gene: 6. The CDR3 length is 16 residues. CDR1 and CDR2 from the germline V gene are SGHTA and FQGTGA. CDR3 amino acids: CASSLIASGRKETQYF. CDR3 in DNA: TGTGCCAGCAGCTTAATTGCTAGCGGGAGGAAGGAGACCCAGTACTTC.

J is TRBJ2-5 and V is TRBV3-1 (or the pseudogene TRBV3-2); 12 nucleotides line up with TRBD2. The V segment lost 4 bases and the J segment 4 bases; nucleotides outside the gene matches: 1. The CDR3 length is 14 residues. Germline assignment: CDR1 LGHDT and CDR2 YNNKEL (reference sequence). CDR3 nucleotide sequence: TGTGCCAGCAGCCCTAGCGGGGGGGGAGAGACCCAGTACTTC. It encodes CASSPSGGGETQYF.

This chain connects TRBV19 to TRBJ2-2, with 12 bases fitting TRBD2. V shed 3 bases, J shed 5 bases, and the junction held 7 bases outside the gene matches. The CDR3 is 17 amino acids. CDR1 is LNHDA, CDR2 SQIVND, per germline (reference sequence). This chain's CDR3 is CASSIPQTSGGTGELFF. CDR3 sequence (DNA): TGTGCCAGTAGTATTCCACAGACTAGCGGGGGAACCGGGGAGCTGTTTTTT.

The chain combines TRBV28 with TRBJ2-4, with TRBD1 matching 12 bases. The CDR3 loop spans 16 amino acids. The V gene end was trimmed by 6 bases and the J gene end by 7 bases; junction bases not matched to a gene: 10. Per germline, CDR1 MDHEN and CDR2 SYDVKM. The CDR3 here is CASRSRDRGRGNIQYF. The CDR3 DNA is TGTGCCAGCAGGTCCCGGGACAGGGGGCGCGGGAACATTCAGTACTTC.

This clone was observed a handful of times. Other nucleotide sequences in the sample specify the same CDR3. The rearrangement uses TRBV10-3 and TRBJ2-7; 11 nucleotides align to TRBD2. Trimming took 5 bases from V and 7 from J; bases not matched to a gene: 7. Germline V gene sequence: CDR1 ENHRY, CDR2 SYGVKD. This CDR3 comprises 14 residues. DNA for the CDR3: TGTGCCATCAGTCAAATAGCGGGGGGGCGGGAGCAGTACTTC. Protein sequence: CAISQIAGGREQYF.

This clone has only a few counts. This sequence joins TRBV30 and TRBJ2-1, with 12 bases fitting TRBD2. This CDR3 has 15 amino acids. CDR1 GTSNPN and CDR2 SVGIG come from the germline V gene (reference sequence). V lost 1 base and J lost 7; bases outside the gene matches: 5. The CDR3 DNA is TGTGCCTGGAGTGCGCCTAGCGGGGGGGCGAATGAGCAGTTCTTC. It is translated as CAWSAPSGGANEQFF.

The rearrangement joins TRBV7-8 to TRBJ2-1; TRBD2 matches 9 bases. Germline trimming cut 1 base from V and 7 bases from J; bases unmatched to any gene: 11. The CDR3 totals 17 residues. The V gene's germline CDR1 is SGHVS and CDR2 FQNEAQ. In nucleotides, the CDR3 is TGTGCCAGCAGCTTAGTCGGGTCGTGGCGGGAGGGGAATGAGCAGTTCTTC. It specifies CASSLVGSWREGNEQFF.